This T cell receptor (beta chain) was sequenced in a study of CD4+ T cells in melanoma. Study-level findings and limits: A reported correlation linked neoantigen-specific CD4+ T cells to CD8+, macrophage and B cell function. Neoantigen-specific CD4+ T cells in melanoma reportedly had diverse differentiation states.

Some clones are missing from TCRdb's copy, which holds only in-frame ones; the method was immunoSEQ multiplex PCR. This sample has roughly 150,000 clones; 80% to 95% occur once, and the top ten carry 1.5% to 1.7%. Remarks on this clone: Its antigen is as yet unknown.

Germline V gene data show CDR1 as KGHSH and CDR2 as LQKENI. Losses at the gene ends were 3 bases for V and 0 bases for J; bases not matched to a gene: 5. The CDR3 totals 17 residues. This chain connects TRBV18 to TRBJ2-2, with 9 bases that match TRBD2. This TCR derives from a human donor with melanoma. CDR3 sequence reads: CASSPVAGGTNTGELFF. The CDR3 bases are TGTGCCAGCTCACCGGTTGCGGGGGGGACGAACACCGGGGAGCTGTTTTTT. Filled out from reference TRBV18 and TRBJ2-2, the complete variable domain reads NAGVMQNPRHLVRRRGQEARLRCSPMKGHSHVYWYRQLPEEGLKFMVYLQKENIIDESGMPKERFSAEFPKEGPSILRIQQVVRGDSAAYFCASSPVAGGTNTGELFFGEGSRLTVL.